This entry lists 17 T cell receptor beta chains sequenced from one sample in a study of blood T cells in healthy people across ages. A sample-barcoded 5' primer and a J-beta primer mix were used in a second PCR of roughly 7 to 11 cycles. TCRdb reprocessed the 5' RACE reads with MiXCR, giving one entry per CDR3 protein. Of about 590,000 distinct CDR3 sequences in the sample, roughly 31% were seen once. Sequences were obtained from blood. All receptors derive from an elderly woman in good health.

In this sample, this clonotype turned up many times. The chain joins TRBV2 to TRBJ2-7, with unresolved D. Trimming left V 5 bases short and J 0 bases short, with 14 bases between. CDR3 length: 15 residues. Germline-derived CDR1 and CDR2 are SNHLY and FYNNEI. CDR3 protein: CASSSRHPSSYEQYF. CDR3 bases: TGTGCCAGCAGTTCTAGACACCCGAGCTCCTACGAGCAGTACTTC.

V is TRBV29-1 and J is TRBJ2-2; D gene unclear. The V and J ends lost 7 bases and 6 bases respectively, with 15 bases between them. CDR1 SQVTM and CDR2 ANQGSEA come from the germline V gene. The CDR3 loop spans 13 amino acids. The CDR3 loop reads CSGGTQAPGELFF. The CDR3 coding sequence is TGCAGCGGTGGAACCCAAGCCCCCGGGGAGCTGTTTTTT.

Concerning this clonotype itself: One end of the junction fails to match germline, which may point to a read error. This sequence joins TRBV7-3 and TRBJ1-3, with D uncertain. Germline-derived CDR1 and CDR2 are SGHTA and FQGTGA. This CDR3 contains 14 residues. CDR3 sequence reads: CASSLESSGNAIYF. The CDR3 DNA is TGTGCCAGCAGCTTGGAGAGCTCTGGAAACGCCATATATTTT. The complete variable domain, with remaining parts taken from reference TRBV7-3 and TRBJ1-3, reads GAGVSQTPSNKVTEKGKYVELRCDPISGHTALYWYRQSLGQGPEFLIYFQGTGAADDSGLPNDRFFAVRPEGSVSTLKIQRTERGDSAVYLCASSLESSGNAIYFGEGSWLTVV.

This chain connects TRBV5-1 to TRBJ2-3; D is perhaps TRBD2 (5 bases). Germline V gives CDR1 SGHRS, CDR2 YFSETQ. The CDR3 spans 17 residues. Trimming removed 0 bases at V and 2 bases at J, with 16 bases between. The CDR3 here is CASSLVEGGGYTDTQYF. The CDR3 nucleotides read TGCGCCAGCAGCTTGGTAGAGGGTGGCGGCTACACAGATACGCAGTATTTT.

This clonotype came up a few times. This sequence joins TRBV9 and TRBJ2-7; 8 bases are a match to TRBD1. This CDR3 spans 14 amino acids. V was pared by 3 bases and J by 6 bases, with 8 bases of the junction left unmatched. Germline-derived CDR1 and CDR2 are SGDLS and YYNGEE. CDR3 nucleotides: TGTGCCAGCAGCGAGGCCGGGACAGGCATCGAGCAGTACTTC. This codes for CASSEAGTGIEQYF.

Ten or more counts support this clonotype. The V and J genes are TRBV27 and TRBJ2-1; tentative D call: TRBD2 (5 bases). Looked up from germline, CDR1 is MNHEY and CDR2 is SMNVEV (reference sequence). The CDR3 runs 15 residues. Between the trimmed V and J ends, which lost 3 bases and 2 bases, there was a span of 11 bases. CDR3 nucleotides: TGTGCCAGCAGTTTCCTAGCATCAGCCTACAATGAGCAGTTCTTC. This sequence encodes CASSFLASAYNEQFF.

The chain recombines TRBV21-1 with TRBJ1-2. TRBV21-1 constitutes a pseudogene. This CDR3 comprises 17 residues. The chain's CDR3 is CASSKAQIGIPNYGYTF. CDR3 nucleotide sequence: TGTGCCAGCAGCAAAGCGCAAATAGGGATTCCTAACTATGGCTACACCTTC.

At least ten counts were recorded for this clonotype. The rearrangement links TRBV9 to TRBJ2-3; D might be TRBD1 or TRBD2, each matching 5 bases. Trimming cost V 4 bases and J 1 base, with 16 bases left between them. CDR3 length: 16 residues. Germline CDR1 SGDLS, CDR2 YYNGEE. The CDR3 loop reads CASSPDGTSRTDTQYF. Written as DNA, the CDR3 is TGTGCCAGCAGCCCAGACGGGACCAGCCGCACAGATACGCAGTATTTT. Looking up the rest from reference TRBV9 and TRBJ2-3 gives the full variable domain: DSGVTQTPKHLITATGQRVTLRCSPRSGDLSVYWYQQSLDQGLQFLIQYYNGEERAKGNILERFSAQQFPDLHSELNLSSLELGDSALYFCASSPDGTSRTDTQYFGPGTRLTVL.

This clonotype was counted ten times or more. The chain employs TRBV7-2 and TRBJ2-1; 12 positions match TRBD2. This CDR3 spans 16 amino acids. After removal of 4 bases from V and 1 base from J, the junction contained 2 bases not matched to a gene. CDR1 is SGHTA and CDR2 is FQGNSA in the germline V gene. The chain's CDR3 is CASSWTSGVSYNEQFF. CDR3 DNA sequence: TGTGCCAGCAGCTGGACTAGCGGGGTATCCTACAATGAGCAGTTCTTC.

This clonotype was recorded at least ten times. The rearrangement uses TRBV7-2 and TRBJ1-2; D may be TRBD1 (5 bases). This CDR3 has 17 amino acids. The germline gives CDR1 SGHTA, CDR2 FQGNSA. The ends were cut back, 5 bases at V and 8 bases at J, with 27 bases in the middle. In DNA, the CDR3 is TGTGCCAGCAGCATGCGACAGAAACTTGCAGCAGCGACCGGCTACACCTTC. It specifies CASSMRQKLAAATGYTF.

The rearrangement uses TRBV20-1 and TRBJ1-1; D possibly corresponds to TRBD1 (5 bases). Germline CDR1 is DFQATT and CDR2 is SNEGSKA (reference sequence). V lost 3 bases and J 6 bases, leaving 14 bases between the germline ends. This CDR3 has 13 residues. The CDR3 reads CSARDWGTPEAFF. The CDR3 region has the DNA TGCAGTGCTAGGGACTGGGGGACCCCTGAAGCTTTCTTT.

As regards this clonotype: A much larger clonotype is one base distant, so this may be a read error. This chain joins TRBV10-3 and TRBJ1-6, with 7 bases aligning to TRBD1. The CDR3 loop spans 15 amino acids. Germline assignment: CDR1 ENHRY and CDR2 SYGVKD. V lost 3 bases and J lost 9; bases outside the gene matches: 8. Here the CDR3 reads CAISETGVSSSPLHF. CDR3 coding DNA: TGTGCCATCAGTGAAACAGGGGTCTCTAGTTCACCCCTCCACTTT.

This clonotype was observed many times. This chain uses TRBV27 with TRBJ1-2; possible D gene TRBD1, 5 bases. Germline-derived CDR1 and CDR2 are MNHEY and SMNVEV (reference sequence). The CDR3 is made up of 13 amino acids. Trimming took 7 bases from V and 6 from J, leaving 15 bases between them. The CDR3: CASTDPGAHGYTF. The CDR3 coding sequence is TGTGCCAGCACCGACCCCGGGGCCCATGGCTACACCTTC.

V and J are TRBV20-1 and TRBJ2-7; 10 bases are shared with TRBD2. The germline V gene has CDR1 DFQATT and CDR2 SNEGSKA (reference sequence). V lost 3 bases to trimming and J lost 9 bases; unmatched junction nucleotides: 11. CDR3 length: 14 residues. The CDR3 DNA follows: TGCAGTGCTAGTCTCACTAGCGGGATGTTCGGGCAGTACTTC. Translation gives CSASLTSGMFGQYF.

Notes on this clonotype: Compared with germline, one end of the junction differs, possibly owing to a read error. V is TRBV6-2 or TRBV6-3 and J is TRBJ2-1, with 8 bases that match TRBD1. The CDR3 contains 16 residues. From germline, CDR1 is MNHEY and CDR2 SVGEGT. CDR3 in amino acids: CAGSYSRTGSYTEQFF. Written as DNA, the CDR3 is TGTGCCGGCAGTTACTCTAGGACAGGGTCCTACACTGAGCAGTTCTTC.

About this clonotype: An end of the junction does not agree with germline; a read error may underlie this. The V call is TRBV4-2, the J call TRBJ2-5; 10 bases are shared with TRBD2. The CDR3 runs 18 residues. CDR1 is LGHNA and CDR2 is YNFKEQ in the germline V gene. CDR3 bases: TGTGCCAGCAACCAAGCGGTAGCGGGGGGCCCGATTTCCTACGAGCACTACTTC. Amino acids: CASNQAVAGGPISYEHYF.

This clonotype was recorded many times. The V call is TRBV28, the J call TRBJ2-1; D is uncertain. Trimming took off 5 bases at V and 11 bases at J, with 19 bases between the two ends. The germline gives CDR1 MDHEN, CDR2 SYDVKM. The CDR3 spans 14 residues. For the CDR3, the DNA is TGTGCCAGCAGTCCTAGGGCGGCGGTTTGGAAGCAGTTCTTC. Translation gives CASSPRAAVWKQFF.